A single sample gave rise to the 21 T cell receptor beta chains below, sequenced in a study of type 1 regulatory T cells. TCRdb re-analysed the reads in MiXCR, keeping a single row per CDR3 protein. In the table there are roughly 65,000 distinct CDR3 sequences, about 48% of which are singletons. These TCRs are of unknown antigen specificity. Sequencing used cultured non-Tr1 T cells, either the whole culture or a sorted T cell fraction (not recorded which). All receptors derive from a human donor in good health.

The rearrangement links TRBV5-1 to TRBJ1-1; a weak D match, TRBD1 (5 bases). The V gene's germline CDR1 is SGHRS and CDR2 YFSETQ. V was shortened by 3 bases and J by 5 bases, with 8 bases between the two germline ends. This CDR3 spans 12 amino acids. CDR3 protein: CASSWGETEAFF. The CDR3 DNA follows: TGCGCCAGCAGCTGGGGGGAAACTGAAGCTTTCTTT.

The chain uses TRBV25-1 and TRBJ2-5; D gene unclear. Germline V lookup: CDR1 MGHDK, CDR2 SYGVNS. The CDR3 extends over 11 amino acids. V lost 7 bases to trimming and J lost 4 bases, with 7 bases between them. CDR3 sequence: CASTLRETQYF. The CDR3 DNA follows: TGTGCCAGCACCCTTCGAGAGACCCAGTACTTC.

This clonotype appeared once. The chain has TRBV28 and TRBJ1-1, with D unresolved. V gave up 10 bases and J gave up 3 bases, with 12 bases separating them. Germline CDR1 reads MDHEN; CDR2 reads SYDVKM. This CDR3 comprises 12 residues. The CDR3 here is CAIRELHTEAFF. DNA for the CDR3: TGTGCCATCCGCGAGCTGCACACTGAAGCTTTCTTT.

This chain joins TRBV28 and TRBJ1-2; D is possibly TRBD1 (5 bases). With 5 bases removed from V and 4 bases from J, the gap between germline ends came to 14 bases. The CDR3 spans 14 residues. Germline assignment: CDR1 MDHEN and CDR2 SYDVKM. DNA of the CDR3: TGTGCCAGCAGTACCAGCCGGGACGGCTATGGCTACACCTTC. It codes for CASSTSRDGYGYTF.

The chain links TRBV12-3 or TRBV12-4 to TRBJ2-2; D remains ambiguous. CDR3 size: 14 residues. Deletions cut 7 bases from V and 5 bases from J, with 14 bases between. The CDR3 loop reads CASTSQLSTGELFF. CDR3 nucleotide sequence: TGTGCCAGCACCTCCCAACTCTCAACCGGGGAGCTGTTTTTT.

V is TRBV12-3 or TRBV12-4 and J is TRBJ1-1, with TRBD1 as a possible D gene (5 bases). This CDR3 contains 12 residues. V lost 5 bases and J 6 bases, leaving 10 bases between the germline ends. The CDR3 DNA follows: TGTGCCAGCAGTCGCCAGGGCGCTGAAGCTTTCTTT. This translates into CASSRQGAEAFF.

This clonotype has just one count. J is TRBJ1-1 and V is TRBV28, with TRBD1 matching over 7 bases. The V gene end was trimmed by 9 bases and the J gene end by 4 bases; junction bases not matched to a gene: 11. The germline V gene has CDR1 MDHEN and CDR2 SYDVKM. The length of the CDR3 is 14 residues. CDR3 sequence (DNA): TGTGCCAGTCGGACAGGTGGAGGGACCACTGAAGCTTTCTTT. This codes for CASRTGGGTTEAFF.

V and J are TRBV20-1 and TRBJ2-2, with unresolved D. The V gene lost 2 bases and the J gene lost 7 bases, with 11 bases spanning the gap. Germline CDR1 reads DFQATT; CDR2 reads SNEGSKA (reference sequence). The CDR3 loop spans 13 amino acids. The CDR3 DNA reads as TGCAGTGCTAGACCTGGCGTTAGCGGGGAGCTGTTTTTT. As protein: CSARPGVSGELFF.

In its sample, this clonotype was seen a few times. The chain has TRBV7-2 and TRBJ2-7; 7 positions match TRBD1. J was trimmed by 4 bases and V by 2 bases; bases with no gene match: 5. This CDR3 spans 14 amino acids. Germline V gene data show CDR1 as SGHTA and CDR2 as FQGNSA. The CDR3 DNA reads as TGTGCCAGCAGCTTAAACAGGGGAGCTTACGAGCAGTACTTC. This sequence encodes CASSLNRGAYEQYF.

The chain's CDR3 is CSAEAGGDETQYF. The CDR3 DNA sequence: TGCAGTGCGGAAGCGGGGGGAGACGAGACCCAGTACTTC. This chain joins TRBV20-1 and TRBJ2-5, with TRBD2 identical over 9 bases. CDR3 length: 13 residues. With V trimmed by 6 bases and J by 5 bases, 7 bases remained unmatched. The germline V gene encodes CDR1 DFQATT and CDR2 SNEGSKA (reference sequence).

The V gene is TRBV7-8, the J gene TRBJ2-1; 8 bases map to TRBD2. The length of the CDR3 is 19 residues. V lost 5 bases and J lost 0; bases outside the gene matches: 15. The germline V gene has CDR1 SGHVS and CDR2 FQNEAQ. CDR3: CASSPSALAGRGSYNEQFF. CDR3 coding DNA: TGTGCCAGCAGCCCCTCCGCCCTAGCGGGTAGGGGCTCCTACAATGAGCAGTTCTTC.

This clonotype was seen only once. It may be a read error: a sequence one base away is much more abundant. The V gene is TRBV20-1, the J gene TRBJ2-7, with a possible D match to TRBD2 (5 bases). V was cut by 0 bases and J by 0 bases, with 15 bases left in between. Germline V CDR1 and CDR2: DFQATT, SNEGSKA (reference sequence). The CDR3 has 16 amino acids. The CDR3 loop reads CSAREDLLGSSYEQYF. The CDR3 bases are TGCAGTGCTAGAGAGGATTTGTTGGGGAGCTCCTACGAGCAGTACTTC.

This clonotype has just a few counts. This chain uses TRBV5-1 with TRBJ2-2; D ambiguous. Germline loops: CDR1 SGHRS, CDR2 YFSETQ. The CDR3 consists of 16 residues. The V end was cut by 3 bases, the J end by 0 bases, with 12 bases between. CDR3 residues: CASSSGLSSNTGELFF. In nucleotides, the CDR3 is TGCGCCAGCAGCTCGGGTCTGTCCTCGAACACCGGGGAGCTGTTTTTT.

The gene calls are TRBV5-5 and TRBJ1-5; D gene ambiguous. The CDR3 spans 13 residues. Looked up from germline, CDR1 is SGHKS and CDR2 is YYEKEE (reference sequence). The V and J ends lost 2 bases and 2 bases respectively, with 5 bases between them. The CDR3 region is CASSFEGNQPQHF. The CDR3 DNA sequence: TGTGCCAGCAGCTTTGAAGGCAATCAGCCCCAGCATTTT.

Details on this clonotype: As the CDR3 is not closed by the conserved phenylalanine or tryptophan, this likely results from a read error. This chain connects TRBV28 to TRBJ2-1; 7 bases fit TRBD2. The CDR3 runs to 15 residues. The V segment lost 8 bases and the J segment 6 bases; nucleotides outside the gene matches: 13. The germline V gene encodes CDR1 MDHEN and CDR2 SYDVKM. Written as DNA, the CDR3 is TGTGCCAGCTTCCCCACTAGCGCAGGTCCCAATGAGCAGTTCCTC. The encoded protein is CASFPTSAGPNEQFL.

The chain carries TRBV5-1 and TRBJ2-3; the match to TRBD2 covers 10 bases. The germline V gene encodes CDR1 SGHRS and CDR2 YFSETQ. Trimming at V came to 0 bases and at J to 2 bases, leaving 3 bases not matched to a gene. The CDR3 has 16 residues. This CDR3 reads CASSLASGGFTDTQYF. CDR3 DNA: TGCGCCAGCAGCTTGGCTAGCGGGGGTTTCACAGATACGCAGTATTTT.

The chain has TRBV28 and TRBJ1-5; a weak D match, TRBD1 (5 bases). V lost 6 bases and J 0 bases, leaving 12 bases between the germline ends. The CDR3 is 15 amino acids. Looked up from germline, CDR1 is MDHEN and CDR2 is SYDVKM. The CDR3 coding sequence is TGTGCCAGCAGCCCTGGACACCGTAGCAATCAGCCCCAGCATTTT. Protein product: CASSPGHRSNQPQHF.

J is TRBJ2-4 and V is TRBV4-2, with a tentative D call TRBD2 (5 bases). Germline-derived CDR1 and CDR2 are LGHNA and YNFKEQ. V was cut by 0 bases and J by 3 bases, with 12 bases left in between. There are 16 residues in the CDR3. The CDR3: CASSQDPSSRKNIQYF. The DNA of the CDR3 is TGTGCCAGCAGCCAAGATCCGTCTAGCCGCAAAAACATTCAGTACTTC.

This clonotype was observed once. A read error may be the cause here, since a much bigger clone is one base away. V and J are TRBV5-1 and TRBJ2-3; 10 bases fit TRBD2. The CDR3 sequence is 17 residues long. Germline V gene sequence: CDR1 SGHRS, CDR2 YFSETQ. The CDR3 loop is CASSLSGSGGRTGTQYF. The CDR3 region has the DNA TGCGCCAGCAGCTTGAGCGGTAGCGGGGGGCGCACAGGTACGCAGTATTTT.

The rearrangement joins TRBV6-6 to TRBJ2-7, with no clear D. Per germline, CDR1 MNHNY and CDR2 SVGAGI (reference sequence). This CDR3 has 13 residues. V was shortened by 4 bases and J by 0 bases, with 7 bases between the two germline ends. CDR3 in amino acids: CASSLANSYEQYF. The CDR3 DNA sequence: TGTGCCAGCAGTTTAGCAAACTCCTACGAGCAGTACTTC.

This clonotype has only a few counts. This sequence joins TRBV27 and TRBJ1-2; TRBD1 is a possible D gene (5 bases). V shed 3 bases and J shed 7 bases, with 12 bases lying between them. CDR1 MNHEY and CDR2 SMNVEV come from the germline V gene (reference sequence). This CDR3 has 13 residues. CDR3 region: CASSLGREFGYTF. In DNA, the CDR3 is TGTGCCAGCAGTTTGGGCAGGGAATTTGGCTACACCTTC.